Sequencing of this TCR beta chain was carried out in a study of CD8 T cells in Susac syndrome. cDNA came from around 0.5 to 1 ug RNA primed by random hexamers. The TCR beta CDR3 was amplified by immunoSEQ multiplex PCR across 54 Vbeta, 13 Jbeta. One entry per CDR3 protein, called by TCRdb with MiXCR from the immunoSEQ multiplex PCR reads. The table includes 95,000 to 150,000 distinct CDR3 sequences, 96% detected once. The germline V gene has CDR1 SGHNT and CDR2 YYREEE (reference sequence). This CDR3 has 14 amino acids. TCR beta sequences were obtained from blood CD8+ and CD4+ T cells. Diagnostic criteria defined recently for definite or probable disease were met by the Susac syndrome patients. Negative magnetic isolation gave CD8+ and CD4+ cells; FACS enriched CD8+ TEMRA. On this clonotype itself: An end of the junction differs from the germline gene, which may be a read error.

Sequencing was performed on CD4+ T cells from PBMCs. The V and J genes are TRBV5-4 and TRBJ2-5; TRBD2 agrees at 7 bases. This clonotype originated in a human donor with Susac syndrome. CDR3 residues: CASSLGGSQETQYF. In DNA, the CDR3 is TGTGCCAGCAGTTTGGGCGGGAGCCAAGAGACCCAGTACTTC.